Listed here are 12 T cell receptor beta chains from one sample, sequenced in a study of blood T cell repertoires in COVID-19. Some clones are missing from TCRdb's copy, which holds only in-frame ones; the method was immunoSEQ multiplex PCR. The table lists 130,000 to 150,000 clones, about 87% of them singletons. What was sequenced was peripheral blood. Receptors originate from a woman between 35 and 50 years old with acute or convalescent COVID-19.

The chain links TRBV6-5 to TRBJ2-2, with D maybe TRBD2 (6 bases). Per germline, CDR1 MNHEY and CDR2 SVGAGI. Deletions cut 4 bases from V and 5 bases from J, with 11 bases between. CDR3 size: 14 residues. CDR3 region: CASSWVRGTGELFF. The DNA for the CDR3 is TGTGCCAGCAGTTGGGTCCGGGGGACCGGGGAGCTGTTTTTT.

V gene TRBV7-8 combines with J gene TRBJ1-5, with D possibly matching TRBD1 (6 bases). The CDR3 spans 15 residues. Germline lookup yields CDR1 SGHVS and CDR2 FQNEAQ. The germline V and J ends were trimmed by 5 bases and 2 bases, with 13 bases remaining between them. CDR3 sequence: CASSPWGGGNQPQHF. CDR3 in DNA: TGTGCCAGCAGCCCCTGGGGGGGCGGCAATCAGCCCCAGCATTTT. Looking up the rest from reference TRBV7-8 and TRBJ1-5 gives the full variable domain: GAGVSQSPRYKVAKRGQDVALRCDPISGHVSLFWYQQALGQGPEFLTYFQNEAQLDKSGLPSDRFFAERPEGSVSTLKIQRTQQEDSAVYLCASSPWGGGNQPQHFGDGTRLSIL.

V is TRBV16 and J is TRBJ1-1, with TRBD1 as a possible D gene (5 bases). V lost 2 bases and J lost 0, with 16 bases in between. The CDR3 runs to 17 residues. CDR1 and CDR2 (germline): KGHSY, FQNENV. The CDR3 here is CASSQSRYGHLNTEAFF. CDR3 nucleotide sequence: TGTGCCAGCAGCCAAAGTCGTTATGGACACTTGAACACTGAAGCTTTCTTT. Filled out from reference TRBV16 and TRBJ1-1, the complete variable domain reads GEEVAQTPKHLVRGEGQKAKLYCAPIKGHSYVFWYQQVLKNEFKFLISFQNENVFDETGMPKERFSAKCLPNSPCSLEIQATKLEDSAVYFCASSQSRYGHLNTEAFFGQGTRLTVV.

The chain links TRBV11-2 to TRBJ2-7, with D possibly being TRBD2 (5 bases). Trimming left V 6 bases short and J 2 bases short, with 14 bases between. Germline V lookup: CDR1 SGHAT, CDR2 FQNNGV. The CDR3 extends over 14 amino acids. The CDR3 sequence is CASSPTGSAYEQYF. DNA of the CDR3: TGTGCCAGCAGTCCGACGGGTAGCGCCTACGAGCAGTACTTC.

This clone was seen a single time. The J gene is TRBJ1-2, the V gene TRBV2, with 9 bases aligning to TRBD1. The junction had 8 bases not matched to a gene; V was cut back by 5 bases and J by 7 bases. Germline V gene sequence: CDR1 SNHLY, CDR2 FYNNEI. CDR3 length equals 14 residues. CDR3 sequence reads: CASSYRDRAGGYTF. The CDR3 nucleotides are TGTGCCAGCAGTTACCGGGACAGGGCGGGTGGCTACACCTTC.

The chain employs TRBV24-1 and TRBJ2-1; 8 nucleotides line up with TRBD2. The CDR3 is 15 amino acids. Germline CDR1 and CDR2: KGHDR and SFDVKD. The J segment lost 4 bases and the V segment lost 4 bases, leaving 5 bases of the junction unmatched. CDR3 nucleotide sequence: TGTGCCACCAGTGACTCGGGACTAGGTTACAATGAGCAGTTCTTC. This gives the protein CATSDSGLGYNEQFF.

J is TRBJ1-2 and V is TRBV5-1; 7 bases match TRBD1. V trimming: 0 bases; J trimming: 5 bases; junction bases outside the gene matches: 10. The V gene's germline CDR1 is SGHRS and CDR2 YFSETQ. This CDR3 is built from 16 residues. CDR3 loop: CASSLVSGTAVYGYTF. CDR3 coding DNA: TGCGCCAGCAGCTTGGTCTCCGGGACAGCCGTTTATGGCTACACCTTC.

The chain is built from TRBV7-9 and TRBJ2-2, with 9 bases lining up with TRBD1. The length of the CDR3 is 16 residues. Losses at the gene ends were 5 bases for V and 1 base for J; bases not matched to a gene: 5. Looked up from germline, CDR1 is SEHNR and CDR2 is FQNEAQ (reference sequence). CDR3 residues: CASSPMGQGNTGELFF. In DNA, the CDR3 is TGTGCCAGCAGCCCCATGGGACAGGGGAACACCGGGGAGCTGTTTTTT.

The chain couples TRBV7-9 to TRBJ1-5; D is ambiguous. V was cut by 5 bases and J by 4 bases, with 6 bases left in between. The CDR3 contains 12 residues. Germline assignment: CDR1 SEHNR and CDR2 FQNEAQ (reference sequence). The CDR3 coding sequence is TGTGCCAGCAGCGACGGGAATCAGCCCCAGCATTTT. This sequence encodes CASSDGNQPQHF.

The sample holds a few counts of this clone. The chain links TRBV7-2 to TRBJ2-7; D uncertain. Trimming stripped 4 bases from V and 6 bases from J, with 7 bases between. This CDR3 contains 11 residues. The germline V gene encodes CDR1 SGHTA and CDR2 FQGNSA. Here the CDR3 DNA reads TGTGCCAGCAGCTCCTATCGCGAGCAGTACTTC. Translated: CASSSYREQYF.

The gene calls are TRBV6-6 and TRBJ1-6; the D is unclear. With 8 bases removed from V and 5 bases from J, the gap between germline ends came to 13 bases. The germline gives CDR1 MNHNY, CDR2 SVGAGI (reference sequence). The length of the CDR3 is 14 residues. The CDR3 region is CASQFPEDNSPLHF. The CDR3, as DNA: TGTGCCAGCCAATTTCCGGAGGATAATTCACCCCTCCACTTT.

CDR3 sequence reads: CASSLGGGGGYTF. The CDR3 nucleotides are TGTGCCAGCAGCTTAGGGGGCGGGGGCGGCTACACCTTC. The J gene is TRBJ1-2, the V gene TRBV11-2, with TRBD1 as a possible D gene (6 bases). The V end lost 1 base, the J end lost 8 bases, and 11 bases lay between the germline ends. The CDR3 length is 13 residues. The germline V gene encodes CDR1 SGHAT and CDR2 FQNNGV.